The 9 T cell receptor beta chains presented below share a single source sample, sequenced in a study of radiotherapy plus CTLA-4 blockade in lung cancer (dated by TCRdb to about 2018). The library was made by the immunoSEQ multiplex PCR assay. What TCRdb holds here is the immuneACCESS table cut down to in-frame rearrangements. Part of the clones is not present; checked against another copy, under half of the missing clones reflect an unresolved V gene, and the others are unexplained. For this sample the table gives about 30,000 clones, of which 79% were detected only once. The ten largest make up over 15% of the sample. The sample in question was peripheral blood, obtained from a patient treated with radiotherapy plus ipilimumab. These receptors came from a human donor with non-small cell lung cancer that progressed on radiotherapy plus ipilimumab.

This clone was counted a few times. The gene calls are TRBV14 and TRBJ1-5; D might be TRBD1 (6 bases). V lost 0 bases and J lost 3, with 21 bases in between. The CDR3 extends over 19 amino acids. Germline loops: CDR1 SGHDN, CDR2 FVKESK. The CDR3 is CASSQEGVTGQSYNQPQHF. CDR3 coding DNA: TGTGCCAGCAGCCAAGAAGGGGTCACCGGACAGAGCTACAATCAGCCCCAGCATTTT.

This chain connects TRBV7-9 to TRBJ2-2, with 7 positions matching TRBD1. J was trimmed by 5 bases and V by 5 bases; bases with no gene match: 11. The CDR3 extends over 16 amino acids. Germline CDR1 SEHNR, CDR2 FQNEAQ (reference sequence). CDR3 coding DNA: TGTGCCAGCAGCGTCGACAGGGCCCGACGAACCGGGGAGCTGTTTTTT. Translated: CASSVDRARRTGELFF.

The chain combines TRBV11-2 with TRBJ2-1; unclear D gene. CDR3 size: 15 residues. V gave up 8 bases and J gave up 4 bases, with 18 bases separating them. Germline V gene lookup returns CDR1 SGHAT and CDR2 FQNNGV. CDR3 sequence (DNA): TGTGCCAGCGCTGGCAGTACCGAGCCATACAATGAGCAGTTCTTC. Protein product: CASAGSTEPYNEQFF.

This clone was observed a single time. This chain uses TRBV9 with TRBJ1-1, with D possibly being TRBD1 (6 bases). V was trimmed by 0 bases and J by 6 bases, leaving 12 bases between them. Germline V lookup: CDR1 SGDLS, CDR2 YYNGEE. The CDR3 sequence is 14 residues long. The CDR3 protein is CASSVAPGGAEAFF. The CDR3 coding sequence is TGTGCCAGCAGCGTAGCCCCGGGGGGCGCTGAAGCTTTCTTT.

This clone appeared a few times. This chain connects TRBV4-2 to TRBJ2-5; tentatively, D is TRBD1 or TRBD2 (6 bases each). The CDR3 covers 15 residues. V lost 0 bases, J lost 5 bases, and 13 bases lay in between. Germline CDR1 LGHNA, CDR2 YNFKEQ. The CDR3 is CASSQDLGAGETQYF. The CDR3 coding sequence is TGTGCCAGCAGCCAAGATCTGGGGGCGGGGGAGACCCAGTACTTC.

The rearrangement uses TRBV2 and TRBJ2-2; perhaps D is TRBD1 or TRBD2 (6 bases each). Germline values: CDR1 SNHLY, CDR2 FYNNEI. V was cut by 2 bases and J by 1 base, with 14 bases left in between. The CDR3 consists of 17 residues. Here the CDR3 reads CASSEIMRGENTGELFF. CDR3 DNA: TGTGCCAGCAGTGAAATAATGAGGGGGGAGAACACCGGGGAGCTGTTTTTT.

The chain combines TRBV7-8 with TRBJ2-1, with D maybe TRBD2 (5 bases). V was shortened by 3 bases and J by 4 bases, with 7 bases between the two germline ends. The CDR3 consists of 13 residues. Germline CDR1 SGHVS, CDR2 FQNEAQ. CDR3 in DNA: TGTGCCAGCAGCTTCGGGGTTTACAATGAGCAGTTCTTC. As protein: CASSFGVYNEQFF.

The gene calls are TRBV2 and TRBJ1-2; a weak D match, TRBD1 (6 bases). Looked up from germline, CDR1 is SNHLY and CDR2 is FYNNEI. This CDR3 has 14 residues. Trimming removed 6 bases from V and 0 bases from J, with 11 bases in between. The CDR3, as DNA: TGTGCCAGCAGAGCGACAGGAACTAACTATGGCTACACCTTC. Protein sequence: CASRATGTNYGYTF.

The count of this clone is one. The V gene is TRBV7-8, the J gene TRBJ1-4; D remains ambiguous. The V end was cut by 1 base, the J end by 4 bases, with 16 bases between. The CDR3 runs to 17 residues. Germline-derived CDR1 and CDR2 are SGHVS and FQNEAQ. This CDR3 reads CASSLVGVGRNNEKLFF. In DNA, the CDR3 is TGTGCCAGCAGCTTAGTTGGAGTGGGGAGGAATAATGAAAAACTGTTTTTT.